This T cell receptor (beta chain) is drawn from a study of Ad26.COV2.S vaccination and SARS-CoV-2 variants. In the study overall: The authors gave Ad26.COV2.S intramuscularly, either once or twice 56 days apart. Broader study findings: After vaccination, reports described spike-specific CD8+ and CD4+ T cell responses as showing substantial breadth.

Remarks on this clone: As yet, its antigen is unknown.

Measured with immunoSEQ multiplex PCR; TCRdb has only the in-frame clones, and not every one. The sample shows about 680,000 clones, around 89% of them seen only once. Trimming removed 2 bases from V and 3 bases from J; junction bases left unmatched: 8. The CDR3 totals 17 residues. CDR1 is SGHNT and CDR2 is YYREEE in the germline V gene (reference sequence). The treatment here: some 20 received Ad26.COV2.S at low or high dose, single or two shots; about five received placebo; per-sample allocation not given. Sampling happened 63 days after the first vaccine or placebo injection. The V gene is TRBV5-4, the J gene TRBJ2-6, with 7 bases fitting TRBD1. The starting material was peripheral blood, obtained in a trial of Ad26.COV2.S vaccine versus placebo. The sequence was obtained from a person between 18 and 59 years old who received the Ad26.COV2.S COVID-19 vaccine or a placebo. The CDR3 sequence is CASSFPRGPSGANVLTF. In DNA form, the CDR3 reads TGTGCCAGCAGCTTTCCTAGGGGGCCTAGTGGGGCCAACGTCCTGACTTTC.